The next 29 T cell receptor beta chains were all read from a single sample in a study of blood T cell repertoires in COVID-19. TCRdb keeps only in-frame clones here, not all; method: immunoSEQ multiplex PCR. The sample has around 230,000 clones; roughly 90% are singletons. Sequencing was done on a sample of PBMCs or T cells enriched from blood (not recorded which). Every receptor here comes from a woman aged 25-40 years who had recovered from COVID-19.

This rearrangement joins TRBV4-2 to TRBJ1-4; 7 bases line up with TRBD1. CDR3 length: 17 amino acids. Per germline, CDR1 LGHNA and CDR2 YNFKEQ. Trimming at V came to 1 base and at J to 4 bases, leaving 9 bases not matched to a gene. The CDR3 nucleotides are TGTGCCAGCAGCCAAGGGCCAGGGGGGTCGGGTAATGAAAAACTGTTTTTT. Its translation is CASSQGPGGSGNEKLFF.

The V and J genes are TRBV6-4 and TRBJ2-3, with a weak D call TRBD2 (6 bases). From germline, CDR1 is MRHNA and CDR2 SNTAGT. There are 14 residues in the CDR3. V was pared by 2 bases and J by 11 bases, with 17 bases between. In DNA, the CDR3 is TGTGCCAGCAGTGACCCCGCGACGGGGGAAAAGCAGTATTTT. The encoded protein is CASSDPATGEKQYF.

The chain uses TRBV4-2 and TRBJ2-7; the D gene is possibly TRBD1 (5 bases). V dropped 2 bases and J dropped 4 bases, with 18 bases sitting between them. CDR3 length equals 16 residues. Germline V lookup: CDR1 LGHNA, CDR2 YNFKEQ. The CDR3 region has the DNA TGTGCCAGCAGCCAAACCGGAGCAGGGTTGGTTTACGAGCAGTACTTC. Residues: CASSQTGAGLVYEQYF.

This chain connects TRBV29-1 to TRBJ2-7; D may be TRBD2 (7 bases). V lost 6 bases and J 2 bases, leaving 26 bases between the germline ends. The CDR3 sequence is 17 residues long. Germline CDR1 SQVTM, CDR2 ANQGSEA. The CDR3 protein is CSVEGFRGGGQAYEQYF. In DNA, the CDR3 is TGCAGCGTCGAGGGGTTTAGAGGCGGGGGCCAGGCCTACGAGCAGTACTTC.

V usage is TRBV7-2 and J usage is TRBJ1-1; 7 nucleotides agree with TRBD1. V dropped 2 bases and J dropped 1; count of bases not matched to a gene: 4. The CDR3 is made up of 15 amino acids. Germline V lookup: CDR1 SGHTA, CDR2 FQGNSA. Here the CDR3 reads CASSLTGTANTEAFF. The CDR3 DNA reads TGTGCCAGCAGCTTAACCGGGACAGCGAACACTGAAGCTTTCTTT.

The genes are TRBV10-3 and TRBJ1-1; D is possibly TRBD1 (6 bases). V was pared by 3 bases and J by 1 base, with 12 bases between. Germline V gene data show CDR1 as ENHRY and CDR2 as SYGVKD. This CDR3 spans 15 amino acids. CDR3 in DNA: TGTGCCATCAGTGATTATGTGGGACAGAACACTGAAGCTTTCTTT. This codes for CAISDYVGQNTEAFF.

This sequence joins TRBV7-2 and TRBJ2-3; 13 bases match TRBD2. V lost 7 bases, J lost 5 bases, and 9 bases stayed unmatched. CDR1 is SGHTA, CDR2 FQGNSA, per germline. This CDR3 region has 16 residues. CDR3 coding DNA: TGTGCCAGCACCCTACTAGCGGGGGGGCCGGGAGATACGCAGTATTTT. Encoded protein: CASTLLAGGPGDTQYF.

This rearrangement joins TRBV7-8 to TRBJ1-1; 7 positions match TRBD1. The CDR3 is 16 residues long. Germline V gives CDR1 SGHVS, CDR2 FQNEAQ. Germline trimming cut 0 bases from V and 6 bases from J; bases unmatched to any gene: 10. The CDR3 loop is CASSLARGGTGAEAFF. Here the CDR3 DNA reads TGTGCCAGCAGCTTAGCTCGGGGGGGAACAGGGGCTGAAGCTTTCTTT. Variable domain in full (rest from reference TRBV7-8 and TRBJ1-1): GAGVSQSPRYKVAKRGQDVALRCDPISGHVSLFWYQQALGQGPEFLTYFQNEAQLDKSGLPSDRFFAERPEGSVSTLKIQRTQQEDSAVYLCASSLARGGTGAEAFFGQGTRLTVV.

The chain uses TRBV7-2 and TRBJ1-1; TRBD1 matches at 8 bases. The CDR3 consists of 14 residues. With 1 base clipped from V and 7 bases from J, the junction kept 5 bases outside the gene matches. Germline lookup yields CDR1 SGHTA and CDR2 FQGNSA. CDR3: CASSLDRGGFEAFF. CDR3 bases: TGTGCCAGCAGCTTAGACAGGGGGGGTTTTGAAGCTTTCTTT.

This chain uses TRBV7-3 with TRBJ2-1; 10 nucleotides line up with TRBD2. In germline, CDR1 is SGHTA, CDR2 FQGTGA. The ends lost 2 bases at V and 2 bases at J; junction bases unmatched: 0. CDR3 length equals 15 residues. CDR3 in amino acids: CASSLGLAAYNEQFF. CDR3 DNA: TGTGCCAGCAGCTTAGGACTAGCGGCCTACAATGAGCAGTTCTTC.

V is TRBV11-3 and J is TRBJ1-1; the match to TRBD1 covers 7 bases. The CDR3 is 13 amino acids. The V gene end was trimmed by 5 bases and the J gene end by 4 bases; junction bases not matched to a gene: 4. Germline CDR1 reads SGHNT; CDR2 reads YENEEA. CDR3 DNA sequence: TGTGCCAGCAGCCCTACAGGGGTCACTGAAGCTTTCTTT. It encodes CASSPTGVTEAFF.

The genes are TRBV11-3 and TRBJ2-2, with D perhaps TRBD1 (5 bases). The CDR3 covers 15 residues. The V end lost 2 bases, the J end lost 4 bases, and 11 bases lay between the germline ends. CDR1 SGHNT and CDR2 YENEEA come from the germline V gene. The CDR3 bases are TGTGCCAGCAGCTTAATGGGGCCTAGCACCGGGGAGCTGTTTTTT. Its protein product is CASSLMGPSTGELFF.

The chain is built from TRBV29-1 and TRBJ2-1, with 7 bases fitting TRBD1. The ends lost 7 bases at V and 0 bases at J; junction bases unmatched: 9. The V gene's germline CDR1 is SQVTM and CDR2 ANQGSEA. This CDR3 region has 15 residues. CDR3 loop: CSATGALSSYNEQFF. The CDR3 region has the DNA TGCAGCGCCACAGGGGCGCTGAGCTCCTACAATGAGCAGTTCTTC.

The J gene is TRBJ2-7, the V gene TRBV2, with D uncertain. In germline, CDR1 is SNHLY, CDR2 FYNNEI. This CDR3 has 19 residues. Trimming took off 5 bases at V and 2 bases at J, with 28 bases between the two ends. The CDR3 DNA reads TGTGCCAGCAGTCAGACCTTGTCGCCTGCGGCGGCCTATACCTACGAGCAGTACTTC. Its protein is CASSQTLSPAAAYTYEQYF.

V is TRBV15 and J is TRBJ2-2; no definite D call. Germline loops: CDR1 LNHNV, CDR2 YYDKDF (reference sequence). The CDR3 contains 18 residues. V shed 0 bases and J shed 0 bases, with 14 bases lying between them. CDR3 protein: CATSRDRLGSANTGELFF. In DNA form, the CDR3 reads TGTGCCACCAGCAGAGATCGGCTCGGCAGCGCGAACACCGGGGAGCTGTTTTTT.

The chain carries TRBV7-9 and TRBJ1-4; D uncertain. Trimming took off 1 base at V and 8 bases at J, with 11 bases between the two ends. Germline lookup yields CDR1 SEHNR and CDR2 FQNEAQ (reference sequence). The CDR3 spans 14 residues. CDR3 coding DNA: TGTGCCAGCAGCTTAGGGCTGGGCTGGGAAAAACTGTTTTTT. It encodes CASSLGLGWEKLFF.

This clone has only one observation. V usage is TRBV28 and J usage is TRBJ2-7; tentative D call: TRBD2 (5 bases). The CDR3 runs to 14 residues. The germline V gene has CDR1 MDHEN and CDR2 SYDVKM. The germline V and J ends were trimmed by 8 bases and 4 bases, with 18 bases remaining between them. CDR3 sequence (DNA): TGTGCCAGCTCCAACCCGGGGTCTAGTTACGAGCAGTACTTC. Its translation is CASSNPGSSYEQYF. Filled out from reference TRBV28 and TRBJ2-7, the complete variable domain reads DVKVTQSSRYLVKRTGEKVFLECVQDMDHENMFWYRQDPGLGLRLIYFSYDVKMKEKGDIPEGYSVSREKKERFSLILESASTNQTSMYLCASSNPGSSYEQYFGPGTRLTVT.

J is TRBJ1-1 and V is TRBV9; D remains unclear. V was cut by 0 bases and J by 6 bases, with 9 bases left in between. CDR3 length equals 13 residues. Germline lookup yields CDR1 SGDLS and CDR2 YYNGEE. CDR3 DNA: TGTGCCAGCAGCGTAGACGGGTTACCTGAAGCTTTCTTT. The encoded protein is CASSVDGLPEAFF.

The V gene is TRBV29-1, the J gene TRBJ1-1, with 7 bases fitting TRBD1. Germline V CDR1 and CDR2: SQVTM, ANQGSEA. Trimming cost V 3 bases and J 5 bases; bases outside gene matches: 9. This CDR3 comprises 14 residues. The CDR3: CSVDLGRGRTEAFF. CDR3 nucleotides: TGCAGCGTTGACCTCGGGAGGGGGCGGACTGAAGCTTTCTTT.

The chain has TRBV14 and TRBJ2-4; D is unclear. The germline gives CDR1 SGHDN, CDR2 FVKESK. The CDR3 totals 14 residues. The ends were cut back, 4 bases at V and 4 bases at J, with 11 bases in the middle. In DNA form, the CDR3 reads TGTGCCAGCAGCCCGGTCCCACTTAAAAACATTCAGTACTTC. Protein: CASSPVPLKNIQYF.

In its sample, this clone was seen once. The chain employs TRBV3-1 (or the pseudogene TRBV3-2) and TRBJ2-3, with 8 bases that match TRBD2. Per the germline V gene, CDR1 is LGHDT and CDR2 is YNNKEL (reference sequence). The CDR3 is 16 residues long. V was clipped by 0 bases and J by 2 bases; unmatched bases: 4. This CDR3 reads CASSQEGLAFTDTQYF. CDR3 DNA: TGTGCCAGCAGCCAAGAAGGACTAGCCTTCACAGATACGCAGTATTTT.

V gene TRBV11-3 combines with J gene TRBJ2-3; 12 bases line up with TRBD2. The CDR3 covers 16 residues. The germline V gene has CDR1 SGHNT and CDR2 YENEEA. The V segment lost 5 bases and the J segment 2 bases; nucleotides outside the gene matches: 5. The CDR3 spells CASSAGLAGSTDTQYF. The DNA of the CDR3 is TGTGCCAGCAGCGCGGGACTAGCGGGCTCCACAGATACGCAGTATTTT.

V is TRBV18 and J is TRBJ1-2; a possible D gene is TRBD1 (5 bases). The CDR3 spans 16 residues. Per germline, CDR1 KGHSH and CDR2 LQKENI. Deletions cut 1 base from V and 0 bases from J, with 12 bases between. CDR3 sequence: CASSPQVDRTNYGYTF. The CDR3 DNA is TGTGCCAGCTCACCACAGGTAGACAGAACTAACTATGGCTACACCTTC.

The V and J genes are TRBV5-1 and TRBJ1-2; 8 bases fit TRBD1. J lost 8 bases, V lost 3 bases, and 12 bases had no gene match. Germline CDR1 SGHRS, CDR2 YFSETQ. This CDR3 spans 15 amino acids. Here the CDR3 DNA reads TGCGCCAGCAGCTCCACACAAACCGGGACAGGAGGCTACACCTTC. Protein product: CASSSTQTGTGGYTF. Filled out from reference TRBV5-1 and TRBJ1-2, the complete variable domain reads KAGVTQTPRYLIKTRGQQVTLSCSPISGHRSVSWYQQTPGQGLQFLFEYFSETQRNKGNFPGRFSGRQFSNSRSEMNVSTLELGDSALYLCASSSTQTGTGGYTFGSGTRLTVV.

The chain links TRBV9 to TRBJ2-3; 9 positions agree with TRBD1. Per the germline V gene, CDR1 is SGDLS and CDR2 is YYNGEE. Trimming cost V 3 bases and J 1 base; bases outside gene matches: 6. This CDR3 has 16 residues. CDR3 sequence: CASSDLTGGGTDTQYF. CDR3 in DNA: TGTGCCAGCAGCGACCTGACAGGGGGTGGCACAGATACGCAGTATTTT. Full variable domain (remainder filled in from reference TRBV9 and TRBJ2-3): DSGVTQTPKHLITATGQRVTLRCSPRSGDLSVYWYQQSLDQGLQFLIQYYNGEERAKGNILERFSAQQFPDLHSELNLSSLELGDSALYFCASSDLTGGGTDTQYFGPGTRLTVL.

In its sample, this clone was seen a few times. J is TRBJ1-1 and V is TRBV5-5, with a weak D call TRBD1 (5 bases). This CDR3 region has 14 residues. V gave up 0 bases and J gave up 5 bases, with 11 bases separating them. In germline, CDR1 is SGHKS, CDR2 YYEKEE (reference sequence). CDR3 DNA sequence: TGTGCCAGCAGCTTGGTTGGCAGGGCAACTGAAGCTTTCTTT. It translates to CASSLVGRATEAFF.

This chain joins TRBV6-4 and TRBJ2-1; 11 positions match TRBD2. J lost 6 bases, V lost 6 bases, and 7 bases had no gene match. Germline values: CDR1 MRHNA, CDR2 SNTAGT. The CDR3 has 15 amino acids. This CDR3 reads CASSATSGALNEQFF. CDR3 DNA sequence: TGTGCCAGCAGCGCGACTAGCGGGGCCCTCAATGAGCAGTTCTTC.

The chain links TRBV14 to TRBJ1-2; the match to TRBD1 covers 12 bases. The CDR3 length is 16 residues. The V and J ends lost 2 bases and 3 bases, in that order; junction bases with no gene match: 4. Germline V CDR1 and CDR2: SGHDN, FVKESK. Here the CDR3 reads CASSQRDRGRYYGYTF. The CDR3 nucleotides read TGTGCCAGCAGCCAACGGGACAGGGGGCGATACTATGGCTACACCTTC.

The chain links TRBV9 to TRBJ2-3, with no clear D. CDR3 length equals 14 residues. Germline V lookup: CDR1 SGDLS, CDR2 YYNGEE. Trimming took off 3 bases at V and 5 bases at J, with 13 bases between the two ends. This CDR3 is CASSGMSLVDTQYF. In DNA form, the CDR3 reads TGTGCCAGCAGCGGCATGAGTTTGGTAGATACGCAGTATTTT.